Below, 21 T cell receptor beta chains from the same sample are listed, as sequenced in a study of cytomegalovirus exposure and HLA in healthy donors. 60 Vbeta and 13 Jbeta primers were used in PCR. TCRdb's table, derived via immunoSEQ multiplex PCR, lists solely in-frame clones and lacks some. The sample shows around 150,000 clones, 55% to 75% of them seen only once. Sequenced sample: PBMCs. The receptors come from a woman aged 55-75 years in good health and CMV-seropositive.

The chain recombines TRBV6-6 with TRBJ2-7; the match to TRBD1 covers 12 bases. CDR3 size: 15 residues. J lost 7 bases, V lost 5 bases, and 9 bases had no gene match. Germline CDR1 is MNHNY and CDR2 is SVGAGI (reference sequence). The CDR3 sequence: CASSPPGDRGREQYF. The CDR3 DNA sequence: TGTGCCAGCAGTCCTCCAGGGGACAGGGGGCGAGAGCAGTACTTC.

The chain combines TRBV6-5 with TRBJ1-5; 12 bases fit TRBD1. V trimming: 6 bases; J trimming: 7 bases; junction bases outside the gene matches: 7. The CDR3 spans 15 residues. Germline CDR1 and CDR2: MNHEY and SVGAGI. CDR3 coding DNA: TGTGCCAGCAGCCCCGGGACAGGGGGCGCCCAGCCCCAGCATTTT. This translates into CASSPGTGGAQPQHF.

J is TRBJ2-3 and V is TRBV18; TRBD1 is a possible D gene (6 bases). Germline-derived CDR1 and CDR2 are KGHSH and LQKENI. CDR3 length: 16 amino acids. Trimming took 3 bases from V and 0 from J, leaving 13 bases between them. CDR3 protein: CASSPNRGISTDTQYF. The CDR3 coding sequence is TGTGCCAGCTCACCTAATAGGGGGATTAGCACAGATACGCAGTATTTT.

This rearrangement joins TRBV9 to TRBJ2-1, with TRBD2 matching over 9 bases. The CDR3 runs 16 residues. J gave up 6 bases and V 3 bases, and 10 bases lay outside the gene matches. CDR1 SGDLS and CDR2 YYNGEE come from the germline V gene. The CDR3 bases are TGTGCCAGCAGCGCCCGGGGCGGGAGGGCCTTCAATGAGCAGTTCTTC. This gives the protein CASSARGGRAFNEQFF. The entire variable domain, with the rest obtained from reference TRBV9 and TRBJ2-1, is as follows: DSGVTQTPKHLITATGQRVTLRCSPRSGDLSVYWYQQSLDQGLQFLIQYYNGEERAKGNILERFSAQQFPDLHSELNLSSLELGDSALYFCASSARGGRAFNEQFFGPGTRLTVL.

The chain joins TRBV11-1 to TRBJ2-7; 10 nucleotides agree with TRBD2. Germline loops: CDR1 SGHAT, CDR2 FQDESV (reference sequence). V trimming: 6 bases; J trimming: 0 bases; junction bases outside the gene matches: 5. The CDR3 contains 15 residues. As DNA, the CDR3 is TGTGCCAGCAGTCTAGCGGGGGCCCTCTCCTACGAGCAGTACTTC. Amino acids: CASSLAGALSYEQYF.

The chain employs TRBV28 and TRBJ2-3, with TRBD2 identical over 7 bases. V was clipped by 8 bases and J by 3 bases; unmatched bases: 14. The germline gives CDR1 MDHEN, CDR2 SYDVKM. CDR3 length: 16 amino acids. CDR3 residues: CASCIAGSLGTDTQYF. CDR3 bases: TGTGCCAGCTGTATAGCGGGTTCACTGGGGACAGATACGCAGTATTTT.

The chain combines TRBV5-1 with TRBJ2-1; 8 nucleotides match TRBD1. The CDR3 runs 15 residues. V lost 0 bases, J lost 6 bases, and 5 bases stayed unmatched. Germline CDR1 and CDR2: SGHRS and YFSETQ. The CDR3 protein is CASSLDQGAFNEQFF. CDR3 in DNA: TGCGCCAGCAGCTTGGACCAGGGGGCTTTCAATGAGCAGTTCTTC.

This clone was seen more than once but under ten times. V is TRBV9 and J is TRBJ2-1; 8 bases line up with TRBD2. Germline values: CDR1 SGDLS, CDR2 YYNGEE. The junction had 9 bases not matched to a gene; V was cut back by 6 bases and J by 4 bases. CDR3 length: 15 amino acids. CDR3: CASTLGVAGYNEQFF. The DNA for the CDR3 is TGTGCCAGCACTTTAGGGGTAGCGGGATACAATGAGCAGTTCTTC.

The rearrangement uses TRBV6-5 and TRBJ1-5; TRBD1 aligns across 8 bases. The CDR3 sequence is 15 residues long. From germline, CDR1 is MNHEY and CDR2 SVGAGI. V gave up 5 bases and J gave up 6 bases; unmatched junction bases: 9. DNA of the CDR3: TGTGCCAGCAGTCGTACAGGGGGTAATTCTCAGCCCCAGCATTTT. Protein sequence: CASSRTGGNSQPQHF.

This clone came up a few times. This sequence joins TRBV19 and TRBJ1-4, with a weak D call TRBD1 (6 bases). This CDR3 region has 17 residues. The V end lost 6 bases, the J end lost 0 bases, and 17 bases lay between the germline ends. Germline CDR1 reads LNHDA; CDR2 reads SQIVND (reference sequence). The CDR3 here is CASRKQGWDATNEKLFF. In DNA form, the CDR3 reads TGTGCCAGTAGGAAACAGGGCTGGGATGCAACTAATGAAAAACTGTTTTTT.

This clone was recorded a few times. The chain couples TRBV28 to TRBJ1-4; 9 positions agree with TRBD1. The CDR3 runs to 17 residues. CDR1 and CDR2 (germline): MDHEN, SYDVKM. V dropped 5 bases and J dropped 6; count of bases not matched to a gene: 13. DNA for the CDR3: TGTGCCAGCAGTATGACCGCCGTGGGACAGGGTTATGAAAAACTGTTTTTT. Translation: CASSMTAVGQGYEKLFF.

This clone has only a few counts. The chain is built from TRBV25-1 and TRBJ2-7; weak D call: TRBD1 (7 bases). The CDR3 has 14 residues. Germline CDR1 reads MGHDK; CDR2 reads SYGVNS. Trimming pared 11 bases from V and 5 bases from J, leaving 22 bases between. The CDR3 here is CAGGTEDSLHEQYF. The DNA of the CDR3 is TGTGCCGGAGGGACAGAAGATTCCCTCCACGAGCAGTACTTC.

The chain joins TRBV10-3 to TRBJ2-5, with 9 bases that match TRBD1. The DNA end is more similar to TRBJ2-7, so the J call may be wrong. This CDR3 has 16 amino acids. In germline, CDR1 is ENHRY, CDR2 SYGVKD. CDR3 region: CAISAPPGTGPYEQYF. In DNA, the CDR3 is TGTGCCATCAGTGCTCCCCCGGGGACAGGGCCCTACGAGCAGTACTTC.

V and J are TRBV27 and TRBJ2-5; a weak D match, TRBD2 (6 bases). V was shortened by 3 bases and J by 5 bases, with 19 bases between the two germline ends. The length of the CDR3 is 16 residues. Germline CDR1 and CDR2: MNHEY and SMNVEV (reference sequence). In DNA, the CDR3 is TGTGCCAGCAGTTTGTCCTTTGGCGGGACGTTCGAGACCCAGTACTTC. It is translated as CASSLSFGGTFETQYF.

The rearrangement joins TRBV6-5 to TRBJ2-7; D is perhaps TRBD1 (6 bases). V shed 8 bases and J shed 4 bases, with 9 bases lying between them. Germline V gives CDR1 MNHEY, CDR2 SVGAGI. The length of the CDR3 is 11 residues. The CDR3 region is CASEDSYEQYF. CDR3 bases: TGTGCCAGCGAGGACAGTTACGAGCAGTACTTC.

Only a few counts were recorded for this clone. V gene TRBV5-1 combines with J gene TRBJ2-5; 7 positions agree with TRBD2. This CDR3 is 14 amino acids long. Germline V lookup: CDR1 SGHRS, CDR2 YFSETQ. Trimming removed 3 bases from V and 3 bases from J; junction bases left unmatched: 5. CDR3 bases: TGCGCCAGCAGCTATGGACTAGTCGAAGAGACCCAGTACTTC. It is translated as CASSYGLVEETQYF. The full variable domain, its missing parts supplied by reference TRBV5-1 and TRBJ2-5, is KAGVTQTPRYLIKTRGQQVTLSCSPISGHRSVSWYQQTPGQGLQFLFEYFSETQRNKGNFPGRFSGRQFSNSRSEMNVSTLELGDSALYLCASSYGLVEETQYFGPGTRLLVL.

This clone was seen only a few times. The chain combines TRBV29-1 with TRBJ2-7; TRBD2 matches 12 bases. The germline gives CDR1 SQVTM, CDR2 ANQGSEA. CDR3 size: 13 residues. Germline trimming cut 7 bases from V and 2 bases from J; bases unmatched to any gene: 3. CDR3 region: CSAWTSGAYEQYF. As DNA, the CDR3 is TGCAGCGCCTGGACTAGCGGGGCCTACGAGCAGTACTTC.

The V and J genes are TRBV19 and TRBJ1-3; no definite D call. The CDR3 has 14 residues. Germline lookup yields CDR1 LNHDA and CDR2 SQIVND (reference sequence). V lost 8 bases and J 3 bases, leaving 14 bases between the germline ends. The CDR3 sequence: CASETLVGGNTIYF. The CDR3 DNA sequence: TGTGCCAGTGAGACTCTCGTCGGTGGAAACACCATATATTTT.

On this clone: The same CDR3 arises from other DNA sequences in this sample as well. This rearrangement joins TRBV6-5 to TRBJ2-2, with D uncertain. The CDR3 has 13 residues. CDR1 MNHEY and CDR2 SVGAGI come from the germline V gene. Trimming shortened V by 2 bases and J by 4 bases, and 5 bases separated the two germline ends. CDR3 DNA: TGTGCCAGCAGTTACCCGGGCACCGGGGAGCTGTTTTTT. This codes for CASSYPGTGELFF.

This CDR3 reads CASSYFSAGRTTGELFF. In DNA form, the CDR3 reads TGTGCCAGCAGCTACTTTTCAGCGGGGAGGACCACCGGGGAGCTGTTTTTT. V usage is TRBV7-9 and J usage is TRBJ2-2, with 7 bases that match TRBD2. This CDR3 has 17 residues. Losses at the gene ends were 4 bases for V and 4 bases for J; bases not matched to a gene: 12. CDR1 is SEHNR, CDR2 FQNEAQ, per germline (reference sequence).

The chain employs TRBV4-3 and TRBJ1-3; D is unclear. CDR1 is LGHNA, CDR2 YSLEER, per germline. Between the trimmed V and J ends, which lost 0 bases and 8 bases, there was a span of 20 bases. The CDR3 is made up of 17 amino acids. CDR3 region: CASSQDPARKVADTIYF. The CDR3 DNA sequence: TGCGCCAGCAGCCAAGATCCGGCCCGGAAAGTAGCGGACACCATATATTTT.